Below are 27 T cell receptor beta chains sequenced from a single sample in a study of cytomegalovirus exposure and HLA in healthy donors. The PCR used 60 Vbeta and 13 Jbeta primers. Clones were read by immunoSEQ multiplex PCR, and TCRdb kept only the in-frame ones, dropping some. The sample includes roughly 200,000 clones, over 70% of them seen just once. Sequencing input: PBMCs. The source is an older woman in good health and CMV-seropositive.

This chain joins TRBV4-2 and TRBJ2-1, with a tentative D call TRBD1 (5 bases). Trimming pared 0 bases from V and 9 bases from J, leaving 9 bases between. CDR1 is LGHNA and CDR2 is YNFKEQ in the germline V gene. This CDR3 contains 13 residues. The CDR3 spells CASSQDLRAEQFF. The CDR3 region has the DNA TGTGCCAGCAGCCAAGACCTCAGGGCTGAGCAGTTCTTC.

The rearrangement links TRBV5-1 to TRBJ1-4; D gene ambiguous. Trimming took off 4 bases at V and 2 bases at J, with 3 bases between the two ends. The germline V gene has CDR1 SGHRS and CDR2 YFSETQ. This CDR3 is 12 amino acids long. The CDR3 sequence: CASSQTNEKLFF. The CDR3 nucleotides read TGCGCCAGCAGCCAGACTAATGAAAAACTGTTTTTT.

The CDR3 sequence is CASSLSAGGAYEQYF. In DNA, the CDR3 is TGTGCCAGCAGCTTGTCCGCGGGAGGAGCCTACGAGCAGTACTTC. V gene TRBV5-4 combines with J gene TRBJ2-7; 8 nucleotides agree with TRBD2. Germline trimming cut 1 base from V and 2 bases from J; bases unmatched to any gene: 5. This CDR3 is built from 15 residues. The germline V gene encodes CDR1 SGHNT and CDR2 YYREEE (reference sequence).

The chain employs TRBV27 and TRBJ1-5; D unclear. Trimming took off 2 bases at V and 1 base at J, with 9 bases between the two ends. CDR1 and CDR2 from the germline V gene are MNHEY and SMNVEV (reference sequence). CDR3 length equals 15 residues. This CDR3 reads CASSLSLRSNQPQHF. CDR3 DNA: TGTGCCAGCAGTTTAAGTTTGCGAAGCAATCAGCCCCAGCATTTT.

This clone was seen only once. This CDR3 is CASSSPGQVYGYTF. CDR3 DNA: TGTGCCAGCAGTTCCCCCGGACAGGTCTATGGCTACACCTTC. V usage is TRBV6-1 and J usage is TRBJ1-2; 7 bases align to TRBD1. V gave up 5 bases and J gave up 4 bases; unmatched junction bases: 7. The CDR3 covers 14 residues. Germline V gene lookup returns CDR1 MNHNS and CDR2 SASEGT.

The chain carries TRBV28 and TRBJ1-2; D possibly corresponds to TRBD1 (6 bases). CDR1 is MDHEN and CDR2 is SYDVKM in the germline V gene. CDR3 length: 14 residues. V lost 3 bases to trimming and J lost 2 bases, with 10 bases between them. The DNA of the CDR3 is TGTGCCAGCAGTTTCCGGACAGTCAACTATGGCTACACCTTC. Amino acid sequence: CASSFRTVNYGYTF.

V usage is TRBV19 and J usage is TRBJ2-1; maybe TRBD1 (5 bases). Trimming left V 1 base short and J 0 bases short, with 7 bases between. In germline, CDR1 is LNHDA, CDR2 SQIVND (reference sequence). This CDR3 has 15 amino acids. CDR3 coding DNA: TGTGCCAGTAGTATAGGACAGCTCTCCTACAATGAGCAGTTCTTC. It codes for CASSIGQLSYNEQFF. Filled out from reference TRBV19 and TRBJ2-1, the complete variable domain reads DGGITQSPKYLFRKEGQNVTLSCEQNLNHDAMYWYRQDPGQGLRLIYYSQIVNDFQKGDIAEGYSVSREKKESFPLTVTSAQKNPTAFYLCASSIGQLSYNEQFFGPGTRLTVL.

In its sample, this clone was seen once. The V call is TRBV5-1, the J call TRBJ1-3; TRBD1 agrees at 8 bases. The CDR3 extends over 15 amino acids. Germline trimming cut 4 bases from V and 4 bases from J; bases unmatched to any gene: 7. Per the germline V gene, CDR1 is SGHRS and CDR2 is YFSETQ. CDR3 region: CASSPKDRAGNTIYF. For the CDR3, the DNA is TGCGCCAGCAGCCCAAAGGACAGGGCCGGAAACACCATATATTTT.

This clone was seen only once. This chain uses TRBV9 with TRBJ2-1, with D perhaps matching TRBD2 (6 bases). The germline V gene has CDR1 SGDLS and CDR2 YYNGEE. The CDR3 spans 16 residues. Trimming cost V 0 bases and J 0 bases, with 10 bases left between them. In DNA, the CDR3 is TGTGCCAGCAGCGTAGGGCGGGGAGGCTCCTACAATGAGCAGTTCTTC. Its protein is CASSVGRGGSYNEQFF.

In regard to this clone: The junction shows a germline mismatch at one end, possibly a read error. The J gene is TRBJ2-4, the V gene TRBV29-1; TRBD1 might be the D (6 bases). Germline V gene lookup returns CDR1 SQVTM and CDR2 ANQGSEA. The CDR3 consists of 16 residues. The DNA for the CDR3 is TGCAGCGTCCGAGCCGGAGCAGGGGTCACCAAAAACAGTCAGTACTTC. It is translated as CSVRAGAGVTKNSQYF.

Concerning this clone itself: The junction departs from the called germline gene at one end, perhaps through a read error. The gene calls are TRBV5-1 and TRBJ2-1; 12 bases line up with TRBD1. The CDR3 loop spans 17 amino acids. Germline loops: CDR1 SGHRS, CDR2 YFSETQ. The chain's CDR3 is CASSFPGTGGSFNEQFF. The DNA for the CDR3 is TGCGCCAGCAGCTTCCCGGGGACAGGGGGCTCCTTCAATGAGCAGTTCTTC.

The chain couples TRBV30 to TRBJ2-7; 8 bases fit TRBD2. V shed 5 bases and J 2 bases; nucleotides not matched to a gene: 5. Germline V gene sequence: CDR1 GTSNPN, CDR2 SVGIG (reference sequence). CDR3 size: 13 residues. The CDR3 sequence is CAWATSGPYEQYF. CDR3 DNA sequence: TGTGCCTGGGCTACTAGCGGCCCCTACGAGCAGTACTTC.

This clone was counted a few times. This rearrangement joins TRBV5-4 to TRBJ1-6, with 8 bases aligning to TRBD1. Germline-derived CDR1 and CDR2 are SGHNT and YYREEE (reference sequence). The CDR3 runs 16 residues. With V trimmed by 2 bases and J by 3 bases, 4 bases remained unmatched. The CDR3 is CASSLGDRGYNSPLHF. DNA of the CDR3: TGTGCCAGCAGCTTAGGCGACAGGGGCTATAATTCACCCCTCCACTTT.

V and J are TRBV28 and TRBJ1-2; D possibly corresponds to TRBD1 (6 bases). The CDR3 is 14 residues long. Germline V gene data show CDR1 as MDHEN and CDR2 as SYDVKM. Trimming removed 5 bases at V and 2 bases at J, with 12 bases between. The CDR3 nucleotides read TGTGCCAGCAGTCGCGGGGGCAGCAACTATGGCTACACCTTC. Translated, it gives CASSRGGSNYGYTF.

This chain connects TRBV6-5 to TRBJ2-3; TRBD2 might be the D (5 bases). CDR3 size: 15 residues. Germline V gene lookup returns CDR1 MNHEY and CDR2 SVGAGI. V was clipped by 2 bases and J by 1 base, with 10 bases between them. The DNA of the CDR3 is TGTGCCAGCAGTTACGGAGTGAGGGGCACAGATACGCAGTATTTT. Translated, it gives CASSYGVRGTDTQYF.

This chain uses TRBV7-2 with TRBJ2-7; D remains ambiguous. The CDR3 has 14 amino acids. The germline V gene has CDR1 SGHTA and CDR2 FQGNSA. V shed 2 bases and J shed 1 base, with 9 bases lying between them. CDR3 nucleotide sequence: TGTGCCAGCAGCTTAACAATAACGTCCTACGAGCAGTACTTC. Its protein product is CASSLTITSYEQYF.

V usage is TRBV7-2 and J usage is TRBJ2-5; 9 nucleotides agree with TRBD2. The CDR3 runs to 16 residues. Germline loops: CDR1 SGHTA, CDR2 FQGNSA. The trim removed 2 bases at V and 7 bases at J, leaving 11 bases unmatched. CDR3 in DNA: TGTGCCAGCAGCTTAAGGGTTAGCGGGGGTGGTCCGACCCAGTACTTC. Translation: CASSLRVSGGGPTQYF.

The chain employs TRBV7-9 and TRBJ2-5; no clear D gene. This CDR3 has 11 amino acids. Germline CDR1 reads SEHNR; CDR2 reads FQNEAQ (reference sequence). Trimming took off 5 bases at V and 2 bases at J, with 3 bases between the two ends. Here the CDR3 reads CASSPQETQYF. The CDR3 coding sequence is TGTGCCAGCAGCCCGCAAGAGACCCAGTACTTC. Based on the CDR3 plus reference TRBV7-9 and TRBJ2-5, the full variable domain is DTGVSQNPRHKITKRGQNVTFRCDPISEHNRLYWYRQTLGQGPEFLTYFQNEAQLEKSRLLSDRFSAERPKGSFSTLEIQRTEQGDSAMYLCASSPQETQYFGPGTRLLVL.

This rearrangement joins TRBV6-1 to TRBJ1-6, with 10 bases fitting TRBD1. Per the germline V gene, CDR1 is MNHNS and CDR2 is SASEGT. Trimming at V came to 6 bases and at J to 7 bases, leaving 3 bases not matched to a gene. CDR3 length equals 14 residues. Here the CDR3 reads CASRRDRGNSPLHF. The CDR3 nucleotides are TGTGCCAGCAGACGGGACAGGGGAAATTCACCCCTCCACTTT.

This sequence joins TRBV5-6 and TRBJ1-1; D might be TRBD1 (5 bases). This CDR3 has 17 amino acids. Germline loops: CDR1 SGHDT, CDR2 YYEEEE. V was cut by 0 bases and J by 4 bases, with 19 bases left in between. CDR3 sequence (DNA): TGTGCCAGCAGCTTGGGGGGTCAGGGCAACAGTGGCACTGAAGCTTTCTTT. This codes for CASSLGGQGNSGTEAFF.

Of note for this clone: A read error may produce the germline difference seen at one junction end. The rearrangement joins TRBV2 to TRBJ2-1; possible D gene TRBD2, 7 bases. Germline CDR1 SNHLY, CDR2 FYNNEI. The CDR3 consists of 14 residues. Here the CDR3 DNA reads TGTGCCGGCGAGGGGGGGAGCTCCTACAATGAGCAGCTCTTC. This encodes CAGEGGSSYNEQLF.

This sequence joins TRBV7-2 and TRBJ2-7; weak D call: TRBD2 (5 bases). The germline V gene encodes CDR1 SGHTA and CDR2 FQGNSA. Trimming took 5 bases from V and 2 from J, leaving 13 bases between them. The CDR3 totals 14 residues. CDR3 sequence reads: CASSLERNPYEQYF. In nucleotides, the CDR3 is TGTGCCAGCAGCCTGGAGCGGAACCCCTACGAGCAGTACTTC.

The rearrangement joins TRBV28 to TRBJ1-5; D not certain. Germline V gives CDR1 MDHEN, CDR2 SYDVKM. The germline V and J ends were trimmed by 1 base and 11 bases, with 9 bases remaining between them. CDR3 length: 12 residues. As DNA, the CDR3 is TGTGCCAGCAGTTTATTCGACATATCCCAGCATTTT. Protein product: CASSLFDISQHF. Combining the CDR3 with reference TRBV28 and TRBJ1-5 gives the whole variable domain DVKVTQSSRYLVKRTGEKVFLECVQDMDHENMFWYRQDPGLGLRLIYFSYDVKMKEKGDIPEGYSVSREKKERFSLILESASTNQTSMYLCASSLFDISQHFGDGTRLSIL.

A few counts support this clone. This rearrangement joins TRBV30 to TRBJ2-5; D perhaps matches TRBD2 (5 bases). Germline V gives CDR1 GTSNPN, CDR2 SVGIG (reference sequence). The CDR3 loop spans 11 amino acids. Trimming cost V 5 bases and J 1 base, with 5 bases left between them. CDR3: CAWRGQETQYF. The CDR3 DNA reads TGTGCCTGGCGGGGCCAAGAGACCCAGTACTTC.

The chain carries TRBV27 and TRBJ2-3; a possible D gene is TRBD2 (6 bases). The V end was cut by 5 bases, the J end by 0 bases, with 9 bases between. The length of the CDR3 is 14 residues. Germline loops: CDR1 MNHEY, CDR2 SMNVEV (reference sequence). CDR3 amino acids: CASSGSGSTDTQYF. In nucleotides, the CDR3 is TGTGCCAGCAGTGGTAGCGGTAGCACAGATACGCAGTATTTT.

This sequence joins TRBV7-6 and TRBJ2-7, with D unclear. This CDR3 contains 13 residues. V dropped 5 bases and J dropped 9 bases, with 17 bases sitting between them. Germline V gene lookup returns CDR1 SGHVS and CDR2 FNYEAQ. The CDR3 loop is CASSHTDGVGQYF. The CDR3 coding sequence is TGTGCCAGCAGCCACACAGACGGCGTGGGGCAGTACTTC.

This clone was seen just once. The chain recombines TRBV7-2 with TRBJ1-1; D may be TRBD1 (5 bases). The V and J ends lost 6 bases and 3 bases respectively, with 17 bases between them. CDR1 is SGHTA, CDR2 FQGNSA, per germline. The CDR3 length is 15 residues. The CDR3 protein is CASRPQAQGHTEAFF. CDR3 in DNA: TGTGCCAGCAGGCCCCAGGCTCAGGGCCACACTGAAGCTTTCTTT.